Listed here are 9 T cell receptor beta chains from one sample, sequenced in a study of blood T cell repertoires in COVID-19. Repertoires were generated with immunoSEQ multiplex PCR, while TCRdb's copy carries only in-frame clones and drops some. The sample records about 74,000 clones, around nine tenths being singletons. The sample taken for sequencing was peripheral blood. The receptors here all came from a man between 45 and 60 years old with acute or convalescent COVID-19.

J is TRBJ1-3 and V is TRBV18; no reliable D call. Germline CDR1 is KGHSH and CDR2 is LQKENI. The CDR3 runs to 13 residues. Trimming cost V 2 bases and J 8 bases, with 10 bases left between them. CDR3 nucleotides: TGTGCCAGCTCACCAATGGAGAGTGACACCATATATTTT. Encoded protein: CASSPMESDTIYF. Full variable domain (missing parts from reference TRBV18 and TRBJ1-3): NAGVMQNPRHLVRRRGQEARLRCSPMKGHSHVYWYRQLPEEGLKFMVYLQKENIIDESGMPKERFSAEFPKEGPSILRIQQVVRGDSAAYFCASSPMESDTIYFGEGSWLTVV.

This clone was found once. This chain connects TRBV5-4 to TRBJ2-1; 12 bases match TRBD2. This CDR3 region has 19 residues. Germline CDR1 is SGHNT and CDR2 is YYREEE (reference sequence). Unmatched junction bases numbered 17, after V lost 4 bases and J lost 6 bases. The CDR3 loop is CASSPRLNLLAGGPNEQFF. As DNA, the CDR3 is TGTGCCAGCAGCCCCCGCCTCAATCTTCTAGCGGGGGGGCCCAATGAGCAGTTCTTC.

The chain joins TRBV19 to TRBJ1-5; no clear D. The CDR3 consists of 13 residues. V lost 5 bases to trimming and J lost 6 bases, with 11 bases between them. CDR1 LNHDA and CDR2 SQIVND come from the germline V gene (reference sequence). CDR3 bases: TGTGCCAGTAGTTCCTCGTGGAGTCAGCCCCAGCATTTT. The encoded protein is CASSSSWSQPQHF.

V gene TRBV29-1 combines with J gene TRBJ2-5; weak D call: TRBD1 (6 bases). V dropped 4 bases and J dropped 4 bases, with 19 bases sitting between them. Germline V CDR1 and CDR2: SQVTM, ANQGSEA. This CDR3 region has 15 residues. In DNA form, the CDR3 reads TGCAGCGTTGCCCAGACCTCAAAAGGGGGAGAGACCCAGTACTTC. This gives the protein CSVAQTSKGGETQYF.

The rearrangement links TRBV18 to TRBJ2-1; the match to TRBD1 covers 10 bases. The V gene end was trimmed by 2 bases and the J gene end by 8 bases; junction bases not matched to a gene: 6. CDR3 length equals 15 residues. Germline loops: CDR1 KGHSH, CDR2 LQKENI. Written as DNA, the CDR3 is TGTGCCAGCTCACCATCCGGGACAGGGGCCTATGAGCAGTTCTTC. Amino acid sequence: CASSPSGTGAYEQFF.

The CDR3 loop reads CASSLVPEETQYF. The CDR3 DNA reads TGTGCCAGCAGCTTAGTCCCGGAAGAGACCCAGTACTTC. This chain joins TRBV7-8 and TRBJ2-5; D ambiguous. Trimming left V 1 base short and J 3 bases short, with 6 bases between. Per the germline V gene, CDR1 is SGHVS and CDR2 is FQNEAQ. CDR3 length: 13 amino acids.

The chain is built from TRBV5-1 and TRBJ2-5; 7 nucleotides match TRBD2. Germline V lookup: CDR1 SGHRS, CDR2 YFSETQ. V lost 2 bases and J lost 5; bases outside the gene matches: 9. This CDR3 is 15 amino acids long. This chain's CDR3 is CASSLSGDGGETQYF. The CDR3 bases are TGCGCCAGCAGCTTAAGCGGGGATGGGGGGGAGACCCAGTACTTC.

This clone is a singleton in its sample. The J gene is TRBJ2-3, the V gene TRBV2, with 7 bases lining up with TRBD2. CDR3 length equals 17 residues. With 6 bases clipped from V and 0 bases from J, the junction kept 12 bases outside the gene matches. From germline, CDR1 is SNHLY and CDR2 FYNNEI. The CDR3 protein is CASSESPGGGSTDTQYF. The CDR3 nucleotides read TGTGCCAGCAGCGAGTCCCCGGGGGGAGGTAGCACAGATACGCAGTATTTT.

This chain uses TRBV3-1 (or the pseudogene TRBV3-2) with TRBJ1-2, with 9 bases matching TRBD1. The germline gives CDR1 LGHDT, CDR2 YNNKEL (reference sequence). The V gene end was trimmed by 4 bases and the J gene end by 3 bases; junction bases not matched to a gene: 3. This CDR3 comprises 14 residues. CDR3 loop: CASSPRDRDYGYTF. As DNA, the CDR3 is TGTGCCAGCAGCCCCCGGGACAGGGACTATGGCTACACCTTC.